The TCR beta chain described here comes from a study of blood T cells in healthy people across ages. Study-wide background: Capture by template switching was about one barcoded beta molecule per two T cells.

Per the germline V gene, CDR1 is SGHTA and CDR2 is FQGNSA. CDR3 size: 15 residues. Trimming stripped 5 bases from V and 2 bases from J, with 13 bases between. The second PCR ran roughly 7 to 12 cycles with a sample-barcoded 5' primer and J-beta primers. A template-switch adaptor containing 12 random nucleotides labeled each cDNA molecule. Per-sample output comprised a minimum of 2.5 million paired-end reads containing CDR3. TCRdb redid the calling of the 5' RACE reads with MiXCR, one entry per CDR3 protein. This table holds under 750,000 distinct CDR3 sequences, 40% to 50% found once. The TCR originated in an older man in good health. The chain uses TRBV7-2 and TRBJ1-5; D is possibly TRBD1 (6 bases). The source material was blood. This chain's CDR3 is CASSPQGGGNQPQHF. Written as DNA, the CDR3 is TGTGCCAGCAGCCCACAGGGAGGGGGCAATCAGCCCCAGCATTTT.